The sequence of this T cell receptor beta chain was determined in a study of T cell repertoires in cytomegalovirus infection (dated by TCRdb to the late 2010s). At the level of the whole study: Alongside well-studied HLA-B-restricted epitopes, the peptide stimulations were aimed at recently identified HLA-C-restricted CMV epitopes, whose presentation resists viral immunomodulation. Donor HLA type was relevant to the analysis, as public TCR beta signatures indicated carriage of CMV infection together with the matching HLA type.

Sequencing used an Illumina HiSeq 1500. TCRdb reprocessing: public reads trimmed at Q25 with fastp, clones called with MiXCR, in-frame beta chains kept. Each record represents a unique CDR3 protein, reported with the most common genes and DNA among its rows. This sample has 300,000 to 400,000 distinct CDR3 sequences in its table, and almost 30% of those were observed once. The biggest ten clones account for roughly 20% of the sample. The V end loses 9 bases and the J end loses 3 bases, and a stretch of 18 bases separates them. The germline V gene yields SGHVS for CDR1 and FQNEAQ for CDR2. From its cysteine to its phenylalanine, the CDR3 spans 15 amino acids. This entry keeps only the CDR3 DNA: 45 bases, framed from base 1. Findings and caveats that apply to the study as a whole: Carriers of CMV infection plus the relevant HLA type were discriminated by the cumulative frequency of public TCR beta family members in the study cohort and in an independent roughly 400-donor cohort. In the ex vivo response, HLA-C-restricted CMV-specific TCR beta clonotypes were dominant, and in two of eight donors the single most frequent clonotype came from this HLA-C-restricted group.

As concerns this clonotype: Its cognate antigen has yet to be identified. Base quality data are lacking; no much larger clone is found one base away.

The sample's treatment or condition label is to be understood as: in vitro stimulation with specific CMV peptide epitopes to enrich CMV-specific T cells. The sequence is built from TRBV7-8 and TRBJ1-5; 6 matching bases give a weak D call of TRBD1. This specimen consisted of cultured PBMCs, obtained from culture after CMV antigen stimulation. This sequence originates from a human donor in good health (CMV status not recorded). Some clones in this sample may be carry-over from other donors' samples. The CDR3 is CASSDRQAINQPQHF. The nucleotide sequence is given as TGTGCCAGTAGCGACAGACAGGCGATCAATCAGCCCCAGCATTTT.